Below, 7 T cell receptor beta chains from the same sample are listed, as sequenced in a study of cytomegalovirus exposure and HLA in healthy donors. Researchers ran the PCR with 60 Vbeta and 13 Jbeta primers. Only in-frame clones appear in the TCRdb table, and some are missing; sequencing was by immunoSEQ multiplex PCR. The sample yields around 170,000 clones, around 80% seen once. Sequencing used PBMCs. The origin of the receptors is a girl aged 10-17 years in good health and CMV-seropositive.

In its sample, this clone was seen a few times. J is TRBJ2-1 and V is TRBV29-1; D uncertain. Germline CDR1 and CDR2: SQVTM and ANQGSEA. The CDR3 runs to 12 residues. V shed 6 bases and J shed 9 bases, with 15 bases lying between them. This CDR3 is CSVPDGPSEQFF. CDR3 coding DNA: TGCAGCGTCCCCGATGGGCCCAGTGAGCAGTTCTTC.

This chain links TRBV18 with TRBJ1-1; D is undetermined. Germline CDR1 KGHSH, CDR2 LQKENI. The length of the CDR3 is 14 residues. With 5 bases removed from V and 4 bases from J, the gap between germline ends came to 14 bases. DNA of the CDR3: TGTGCCAGCTCAGAGACTCCGGGAAGCACTGAAGCTTTCTTT. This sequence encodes CASSETPGSTEAFF.

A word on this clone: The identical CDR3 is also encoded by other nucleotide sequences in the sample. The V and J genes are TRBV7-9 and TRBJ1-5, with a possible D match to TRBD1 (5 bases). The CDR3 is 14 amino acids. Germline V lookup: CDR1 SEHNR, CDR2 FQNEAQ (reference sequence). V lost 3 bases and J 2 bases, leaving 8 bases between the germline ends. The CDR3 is CASSLGGGNQPQHF. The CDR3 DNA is TGTGCCAGCAGCTTGGGGGGTGGCAATCAGCCCCAGCATTTT.

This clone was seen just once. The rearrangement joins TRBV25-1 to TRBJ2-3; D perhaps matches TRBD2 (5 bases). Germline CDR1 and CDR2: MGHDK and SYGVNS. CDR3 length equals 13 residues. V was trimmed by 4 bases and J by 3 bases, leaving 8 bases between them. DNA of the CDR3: TGTGCCAGCAGTGTTACGGGAACAGATACGCAGTATTTT. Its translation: CASSVTGTDTQYF.

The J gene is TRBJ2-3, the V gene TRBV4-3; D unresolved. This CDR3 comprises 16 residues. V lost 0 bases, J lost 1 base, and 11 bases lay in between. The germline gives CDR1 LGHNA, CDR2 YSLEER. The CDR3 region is CASSQDGPRRTDTQYF. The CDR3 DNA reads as TGCGCCAGCAGCCAAGATGGGCCCCGACGCACAGATACGCAGTATTTT.

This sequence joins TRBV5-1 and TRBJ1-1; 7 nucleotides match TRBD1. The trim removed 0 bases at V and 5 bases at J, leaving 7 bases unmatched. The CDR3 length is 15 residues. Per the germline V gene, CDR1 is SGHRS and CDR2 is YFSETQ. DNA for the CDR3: TGCGCCAGCAGCTTGGAGGGCAGGGGGAGGACTGAAGCTTTCTTT. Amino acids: CASSLEGRGRTEAFF.

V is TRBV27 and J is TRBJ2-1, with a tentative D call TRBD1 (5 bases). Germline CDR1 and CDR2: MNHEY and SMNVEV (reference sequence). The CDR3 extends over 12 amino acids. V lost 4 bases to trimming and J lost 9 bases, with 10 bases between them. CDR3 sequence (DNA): TGTGCCAGCAGTTCCCCGCAGGGTGAGCAGTTCTTC. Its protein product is CASSSPQGEQFF.